This is a list of T cell receptor beta chains from one sample in a study of glioma-infiltrating T cells after dendritic cell vaccination. The assay was immunoSEQ multiplex PCR, and TCRdb's table has in-frame clones only and misses some. The sample records roughly 60,000 clones, over 65% being singletons. This specimen was blood, taken after dendritic cell vaccination. The receptor source for this set is a human donor with glioblastoma. CDR3s include the opening cysteine and the closing phenylalanine or tryptophan. D genes are given only for firm matches. Size is omitted from some rows. Given values are once, few, many or a class for expanded clones.

clone_size d_call j_call v_call cdr3_nt cdr3_aa
few TRBD2 TRBJ2-1 TRBV7-3 TGTGCCAGCAGTCCTATCGGGGGGACTAGCGGTAATGAGCAGTTCTTC CASSPIGGTSGNEQFF
- TRBD2 TRBJ2-3 TRBV30 TGTGCCTGGAGTGTACGGGGGGGGGCCACAGATACGCAGTATTTT CAWSVRGGATDTQYF
few TRBD1 TRBJ2-3 TRBV5-4 TGTGCCAGCAGCTTGGACAGGGGGCTCACAGATACGCAGTATTTT CASSLDRGLTDTQYF
- TRBD1 TRBJ1-5 TRBV28 TGTGCCAGCCGAACACAGGGGGCCCATCAGCCCCAGCATTTT CASRTQGAHQPQHF
- - TRBJ1-3 TRBV7-8 TGTGCCAGCAGACAGGGCCCTGGAAACACCATATATTTT CASRQGPGNTIYF
few TRBD1 TRBJ1-6 TRBV5-4 TGTGCCAGCAGCATAGGAACAGGGGACGTGGTTTCACCCCTCCACTTT CASSIGTGDVVSPLHF
- TRBD2 TRBJ2-7 TRBV15 TGTGCCACCAGCAGCGAACTAGCGGGGGGCTCCTACGAGCAGTACTTC CATSSELAGGSYEQYF
- - TRBJ2-7 TRBV11-3 TGTGCCAGCAGCCCCAAGGGGAATTCGGGCGTCTCCTACGAGCAGTACTTC CASSPKGNSGVSYEQYF
- TRBD1 TRBJ1-5 TRBV5-6 TGTGCCAGCAGCGAGACAGGGGGCCTGAGCAATCAGCCCCAGCATTTT CASSETGGLSNQPQHF
- - TRBJ1-6 TRBV13 TGTGCCAGCAGCTTAGTGGGATCAGGGTATAATTCACCCCTCCACTTT CASSLVGSGYNSPLHF
- TRBD1 TRBJ2-7 TRBV7-8 TGTGCCAGCAGCGAGGGACAGACCTACGAGCAGTACTTC CASSEGQTYEQYF
- TRBD1 TRBJ1-2 TRBV4-3 TGCGCCAGCAGGGACAGGGGGAACTATGGCTACACCTTC CASRDRGNYGYTF
- - TRBJ2-3 TRBV5-1 TGCGCCAGCCTCAGGGACGGGGGTCAGGATACGCAGTATTTT CASLRDGGQDTQYF
- TRBD1 TRBJ2-3 TRBV4-3 TGCGCCAGCAGCCAAGAGCGGACAGGGGGGACAGATACGCAGTATTTT CASSQERTGGTDTQYF
- - TRBJ2-3 TRBV7-6 TGTGCCAGCAGCTTAGTGGGCAGGAGCACAGATACGCAGTATTTT CASSLVGRSTDTQYF
- - TRBJ2-1 TRBV6-5 TGTGCCAGCAGTTACTCCGGGGGGCTCTCCTACAATGAGCAGTTCTTC CASSYSGGLSYNEQFF
few TRBD2 TRBJ2-7 TRBV7-9 TGTGCCAGCAGCTTACCCACCGGGACTAGCGGCAACTACTTC CASSLPTGTSGNYF
- TRBD2 TRBJ2-2 TRBV30 TGTGCCTGGAGTGTATGGCGGGGGGGCCTGAACACCGGGGAGCTGTTTTTT CAWSVWRGGLNTGELFF
- - TRBJ2-7 TRBV5-5 TGTGCCAGCAGCTACCGGGGGGCCGGCGAGCAGTACTTC CASSYRGAGEQYF
- - TRBJ1-5 TRBV6-5 TGTGCCAGCAGGGGAGATGGGCCCCAGCATTTT CASRGDGPQHF
- - TRBJ1-4 TRBV11-2 TGTGCCAGCAGCTTAGGGACAGTTCTTAATGAAAAACTGTTTTTT CASSLGTVLNEKLFF
few - TRBJ1-1 TRBV4-1 TGCGCCAGCAGCCAAGAGGAGGGATTTACTGAAGCTTTCTTT CASSQEEGFTEAFF
- TRBD1 TRBJ1-4 TRBV29-1 TGCAGCATCCGGGACAGGGGTGAAAAACTGTTTTTT CSIRDRGEKLFF
- TRBD1 TRBJ1-1 TRBV5-1 TGCGCCAGCAGCGGGGGGGACAGGGGAAATACTGAAGCTTTCTTT CASSGGDRGNTEAFF
- - TRBJ1-4 TRBV5-1 TGCGCCAGCAGCTTAGATAAGCGCAGGGCCCTACAGAATACAACTAATGAAAAACTGTTTTTT CASSLDKRRALQNTTNEKLFF
- TRBD2 TRBJ2-1 TRBV13 TGTGCCAGCAGCTTAGGCCGGGCGGGGGTATCTGAAGGGTTCTTC CASSLGRAGVSEGFF
- - TRBJ2-2 TRBV6-5 TGTGCCAGCAGTCGATTTCCCAACTCCGGGGAGCTGTTTTTT CASSRFPNSGELFF
- TRBD1 TRBJ2-5 TRBV7-2 TGTGCCAGCAGCTCACGACAGGGCCAAGAGACCCAGTACTTC CASSSRQGQETQYF
- - TRBJ2-3 TRBV30 TGTGCCTGGAGTGTACGCCGGGGAGATACGCAGTATTTT CAWSVRRGDTQYF
- - TRBJ2-7 TRBV25-1 TGTGCCAGCAGTGACAGGGTAGGCACCTACGAGCAGTACTTC CASSDRVGTYEQYF
once - TRBJ2-3 TRBV29-1 TGCAGCGTTGTTTCGGGGGGCCGCACAGATACGCAGTATTTT CSVVSGGRTDTQYF
- TRBD1 TRBJ2-7 TRBV6-1 TGTGCCAGCACGGGACAGGGGGCTGTTTACGAGCAGTACTTC CASTGQGAVYEQYF
- - TRBJ1-2 TRBV7-9 TGTGCCAGCACCCCGGGGGGGGACTATGGCTACACCTTC CASTPGGDYGYTF
few TRBD1 TRBJ1-3 TRBV4-2 TGTGCCACCTCCCCCGGACAGGGGATAAACACCATATATTTT CATSPGQGINTIYF
- - TRBJ2-1 TRBV7-9 TGTGCCAGCAGCCGTACAGGCTCCCGCTCCTACAATGAGCAGTTCTTC CASSRTGSRSYNEQFF